The clone carrying this T cell receptor beta chain was detected ten times or more. Antigen unknown. The data derive from a study of spatial heterogeneity in lung cancer. Study-level points and caveats: At resection, ubiquitous expanded tumor TCRs appeared in blood more than at follow-up.

Indicated time point: sample taken at primary tumor resection. Whole RNA, isolated from tumor, nontumor lung or frozen PBMC, was sequenced without prior sorting. There were some 70 donors, all of them untreated patients with early-stage non-small cell lung cancer. A unique molecular identifier was carried by every single TCR cDNA molecule. TCRdb redid the calling of the 5' RACE reads with MiXCR, one entry per CDR3 protein. The table shows some 11,000 distinct CDR3 sequences, with about 9.2% occurring only once. Germline V gene data show CDR1 as DFQATT and CDR2 as SNEGSKA (reference sequence). V lost 3 bases to trimming and J lost 0 bases, with 4 bases between them. The CDR3 covers 12 residues.

This TCR came from a male donor with early-stage non-small cell lung cancer. J is TRBJ2-3 and V is TRBV20-1; D unresolved. Sample: PBMCs, taken at surgery. Written as DNA, the CDR3 is TGCAGTGCTAGCGGAAGCACAGATACGCAGTATTTT. The encoded protein is CSASGSTDTQYF.